Each of the 18 T cell receptor beta chains below was sequenced from the same sample in a study of identical twins. TCRdb reprocessed the 5' RACE reads with MiXCR, giving one entry per CDR3 protein. In the table there are around 480,000 distinct CDR3 sequences, 11% to 15% of which are singletons. The same data also went into a second study, on yellow fever vaccine responses in identical twins.

Sequenced sample: CD4+ T cells sorted from blood. Receptors were obtained from a woman between 18 and 29 years old in good health.

This clonotype was picked up a small number of times. The chain uses TRBV6-1 and TRBJ2-3; the match to TRBD2 covers 9 bases. The CDR3 runs to 14 residues. J gave up 8 bases and V 7 bases, and 10 bases lay outside the gene matches. CDR1 is MNHNS, CDR2 SASEGT, per germline. The CDR3 sequence is CASNSGGYFRTQYF. The CDR3, as DNA: TGTGCCAGCAATAGCGGGGGTTATTTTCGTACGCAGTATTTT.

This rearrangement joins TRBV25-1 to TRBJ2-3, with 13 bases lining up with TRBD2. V lost 6 bases and J lost 3; bases outside the gene matches: 15. CDR3 length: 19 residues. From germline, CDR1 is MGHDK and CDR2 SYGVNS. The CDR3 sequence is CASSPTSGLAGVWTDTQYF. The CDR3 DNA sequence: TGTGCCAGCAGCCCAACCTCCGGACTAGCGGGAGTATGGACAGATACGCAGTATTTT.

The chain employs TRBV4-1 and TRBJ1-5; no firm D call. Trimming stripped 1 base from V and 9 bases from J, with 16 bases between. This CDR3 is 15 amino acids long. From germline, CDR1 is MGHRA and CDR2 YSYEKL. The CDR3 region is CASSQVDRTDPPQHF. The CDR3 DNA sequence: TGCGCCAGCAGCCAAGTTGATCGTACTGATCCGCCCCAGCATTTT.

This chain links TRBV7-3 with TRBJ2-3; possibly TRBD1 for D (6 bases). The germline V and J ends were trimmed by 3 bases and 5 bases, with 12 bases remaining between them. This CDR3 spans 14 amino acids. The V gene's germline CDR1 is SGHTA and CDR2 FQGTGA. The CDR3 sequence: CASSFRGGEDTQYF. The CDR3 DNA reads TGTGCCAGCAGCTTCAGGGGTGGGGAAGATACGCAGTATTTT.

This clonotype was seen at least ten times. This chain joins TRBV7-2 and TRBJ2-5; 9 positions agree with TRBD2. CDR3 length: 17 amino acids. Germline V gene lookup returns CDR1 SGHTA and CDR2 FQGNSA. V trimming: 1 base; J trimming: 4 bases; junction bases outside the gene matches: 10. The CDR3 sequence is CASSLVAGGPSRETQYF. In DNA, the CDR3 is TGTGCCAGCAGCTTAGTTGCGGGAGGGCCCTCACGAGAGACCCAGTACTTC.

The V gene is TRBV30, the J gene TRBJ1-1; no clear D gene. CDR3 length equals 11 residues. Germline CDR1 GTSNPN, CDR2 SVGIG (reference sequence). V was trimmed by 5 bases and J by 6 bases, leaving 10 bases between them. CDR3 protein: CAWAVGPEAFF. CDR3 DNA sequence: TGTGCCTGGGCCGTTGGGCCTGAAGCTTTCTTT.

The chain employs TRBV28 and TRBJ2-6; D unresolved. CDR1 MDHEN and CDR2 SYDVKM come from the germline V gene. With 5 bases removed from V and 0 bases from J, the gap between germline ends came to 20 bases. This CDR3 is built from 19 residues. CDR3 sequence reads: CASSPDKLSTFSGANVLTF. For the CDR3, the DNA is TGTGCCAGCAGTCCAGACAAGTTATCCACTTTCTCTGGGGCCAACGTCCTGACTTTC.

The J gene is TRBJ1-1, the V gene TRBV7-2; the D gene is possibly TRBD1 (6 bases). V lost 0 bases, J lost 4 bases, and 9 bases lay in between. The CDR3 loop spans 14 amino acids. Looked up from germline, CDR1 is SGHTA and CDR2 is FQGNSA. This CDR3 is CASSLAAGVTEAFF. The CDR3 DNA sequence: TGTGCCAGCAGCTTAGCTGCAGGGGTCACTGAAGCTTTCTTT.

This clonotype was seen a handful of times. The chain links TRBV12-3 or TRBV12-4 to TRBJ2-3, with 8 bases that match TRBD2. The CDR3 sequence is 16 residues long. V dropped 3 bases and J dropped 6; count of bases not matched to a gene: 11. CDR3 sequence (DNA): TGTGCCAGCAGTTTCAATCCAGCGGGAGTATTCGATACGCAGTATTTT. It encodes CASSFNPAGVFDTQYF.

The rearrangement joins TRBV6-1 to TRBJ2-1, with D possibly TRBD2 on 6 matching bases. Germline CDR1 and CDR2: MNHNS and SASEGT. The length of the CDR3 is 14 residues. The V gene lost 7 bases and the J gene lost 4 bases, with 14 bases spanning the gap. CDR3 in amino acids: CASKEVADYNEQFF. The CDR3 nucleotides read TGTGCCAGCAAGGAGGTAGCGGATTACAATGAGCAGTTCTTC.

This clonotype came up many times. V gene TRBV20-1 combines with J gene TRBJ2-7; tentatively, D is TRBD1 (5 bases). V shed 0 bases and J shed 5 bases, with 14 bases lying between them. The CDR3 has 14 residues. The germline V gene encodes CDR1 DFQATT and CDR2 SNEGSKA (reference sequence). CDR3 sequence: CSARDPGKVNEQYF. CDR3 DNA sequence: TGCAGTGCTAGAGATCCAGGGAAGGTCAACGAGCAGTACTTC.

This chain connects TRBV10-3 to TRBJ2-7; TRBD1 is a possible D gene (6 bases). V was shortened by 4 bases and J by 2 bases, with 6 bases between the two germline ends. Germline V gene lookup returns CDR1 ENHRY and CDR2 SYGVKD. This CDR3 has 12 amino acids. CDR3 nucleotides: TGTGCCATCAGTGGGACAGCCTACGAGCAGTACTTC. Protein product: CAISGTAYEQYF.

V usage is TRBV6-1 and J usage is TRBJ2-7; the match to TRBD2 covers 12 bases. Germline assignment: CDR1 MNHNS and CDR2 SASEGT. This CDR3 spans 14 amino acids. The V gene end was trimmed by 5 bases and the J gene end by 8 bases; junction bases not matched to a gene: 7. CDR3 DNA: TGTGCCAGCAGTCAGGGACTAGCGGGCGTGAAGCAGTACTTC. It is translated as CASSQGLAGVKQYF.

This clonotype was seen at least ten times. Here the CDR3 DNA reads TGTGCCAGCAGCAAAGGACTGGAGAACACCGGGGAGCTGTTTTTT. It codes for CASSKGLENTGELFF. The chain carries TRBV11-1 and TRBJ2-2; D perhaps matches TRBD2 (5 bases). The V gene's germline CDR1 is SGHAT and CDR2 FQDESV (reference sequence). The CDR3 runs to 15 residues. The V end was cut by 5 bases, the J end by 1 base, with 11 bases between.

The sample holds a few counts of this clonotype. The CDR3 is CSVVGGLTEAFF. CDR3 DNA: TGCAGCGTTGTAGGGGGCCTCACTGAAGCTTTCTTT. V usage is TRBV29-1 and J usage is TRBJ1-1; 7 bases agree with TRBD1. Germline loops: CDR1 SQVTM, CDR2 ANQGSEA. Trimming at V came to 4 bases and at J to 4 bases, leaving 3 bases not matched to a gene. The CDR3 length is 12 residues.

This clonotype occurred a few times. The chain carries TRBV5-1 and TRBJ2-6, with D possibly TRBD1 on 6 matching bases. Germline V lookup: CDR1 SGHRS, CDR2 YFSETQ. The germline V and J ends were trimmed by 6 bases and 9 bases, with 13 bases remaining between them. There are 13 residues in the CDR3. CDR3 residues: CASMLGADNVLTF. DNA of the CDR3: TGCGCCAGCATGTTGGGGGCGGACAACGTCCTGACTTTC.

The chain links TRBV3-1 to TRBJ2-5, with 7 bases identical to TRBD1. Germline lookup yields CDR1 LGHDT and CDR2 YNNKEL (reference sequence). V lost 0 bases and J lost 5; bases outside the gene matches: 12. This CDR3 comprises 17 residues. The CDR3 region has the DNA TGTGCCAGCAGCCAAGATTCCGTGACAGGGCTAAGGGAGACCCAGTACTTC. The encoded protein is CASSQDSVTGLRETQYF.

The sample holds many counts of this clonotype. The chain joins TRBV7-2 to TRBJ2-3, with D tentatively TRBD1 (6 bases). The germline V and J ends were trimmed by 3 bases and 1 base, with 11 bases remaining between them. Germline-derived CDR1 and CDR2 are SGHTA and FQGNSA. This CDR3 has 15 amino acids. CDR3 nucleotide sequence: TGTGCCAGCAGCTTCGGACAGTTCGGCACAGATACGCAGTATTTT. This sequence encodes CASSFGQFGTDTQYF.